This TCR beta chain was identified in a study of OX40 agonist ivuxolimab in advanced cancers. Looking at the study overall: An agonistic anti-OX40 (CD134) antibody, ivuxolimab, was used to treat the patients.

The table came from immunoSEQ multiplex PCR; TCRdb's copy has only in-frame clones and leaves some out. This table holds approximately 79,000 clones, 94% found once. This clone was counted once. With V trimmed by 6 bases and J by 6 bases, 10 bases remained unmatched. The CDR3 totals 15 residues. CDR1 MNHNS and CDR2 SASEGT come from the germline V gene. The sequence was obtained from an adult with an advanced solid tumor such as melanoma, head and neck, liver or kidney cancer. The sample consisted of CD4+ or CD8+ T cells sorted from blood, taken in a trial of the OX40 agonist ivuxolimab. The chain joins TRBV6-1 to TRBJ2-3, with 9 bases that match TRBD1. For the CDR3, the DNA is TGTGCCAGCAGCCCCGACAGGGGGAGGGCGGATACGCAGTATTTT. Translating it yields CASSPDRGRADTQYF.